Listed here are 26 T cell receptor beta chains from one sample, sequenced in a study of cytotoxic CD8 clonotypes in ibrutinib-treated CLL. This table comes from immunoSEQ multiplex PCR, and its TCRdb copy is limited to in-frame clones, with some not included. The sample holds 300,000 to 400,000 clones, roughly two thirds seen once. The starting material was PBMCs, obtained after 36 months of ibrutinib treatment. These receptors all come from a human donor with chronic lymphocytic leukemia.

The chain is built from TRBV29-1 and TRBJ1-2; D gene ambiguous. The CDR3 spans 14 residues. Deletions cut 1 base from V and 4 bases from J, with 13 bases between. Germline V gene data show CDR1 as SQVTM and CDR2 as ANQGSEA. The CDR3 here is CSVEGAGFTYGYTF. CDR3 DNA sequence: TGCAGCGTTGAAGGGGCAGGTTTTACCTATGGCTACACCTTC.

This rearrangement joins TRBV12-5 to TRBJ1-1, with unresolved D. V lost 1 base to trimming and J lost 4 bases, with 7 bases between them. The V gene's germline CDR1 is LGHNT and CDR2 FRNRAP. This CDR3 is 13 amino acids long. This CDR3 is CASGLGRSTEAFF. The CDR3 DNA reads as TGTGCTAGTGGTTTGGGGCGGAGCACTGAAGCTTTCTTT. Complete variable domain (other parts from reference TRBV12-5 and TRBJ1-1): DARVTQTPRHKVTEMGQEVTMRCQPILGHNTVFWYRQTMMQGLELLAYFRNRAPLDDSGMPKDRFSAEMPDATLATLKIQPSEPRDSAVYFCASGLGRSTEAFFGQGTRLTVV.

The chain links TRBV9 to TRBJ2-1; no firm D call. The CDR3 runs 13 residues. V lost 2 bases and J 6 bases, leaving 9 bases between the germline ends. Germline V lookup: CDR1 SGDLS, CDR2 YYNGEE. The CDR3 spells CASSVPFRNEQFF. The CDR3 DNA sequence: TGTGCCAGCAGCGTGCCCTTTCGCAATGAGCAGTTCTTC.

CDR3 sequence: CASRPTGNNGYTF. CDR3 sequence (DNA): TGTGCCAGCAGACCTACAGGGAATAATGGCTACACCTTC. The chain links TRBV6-1 to TRBJ1-2; weak D call: TRBD1 (6 bases). V was trimmed by 6 bases and J by 6 bases, leaving 14 bases between them. Per the germline V gene, CDR1 is MNHNS and CDR2 is SASEGT. The CDR3 extends over 13 amino acids.

This clone was counted once. This chain uses TRBV28 with TRBJ2-3; 9 bases are shared with TRBD1. Germline assignment: CDR1 MDHEN and CDR2 SYDVKM. There are 17 residues in the CDR3. Trimming at V came to 5 bases and at J to 11 bases, leaving 20 bases not matched to a gene. CDR3 in amino acids: CASSLTTGTGNRIVQYF. The CDR3 coding sequence is TGTGCCAGCAGTCTCACCACAGGGACAGGGAATCGAATTGTGCAGTATTTT.

This clone was recorded a few times. This chain links TRBV6-5 with TRBJ2-7; 7 bases map to TRBD1. J was trimmed by 1 base and V by 6 bases; bases with no gene match: 3. CDR3 length equals 13 residues. Germline V lookup: CDR1 MNHEY, CDR2 SVGAGI. In DNA form, the CDR3 reads TGTGCCAGCAGCCTACAGGGGTCCTACGAGCAGTACTTC. It yields the protein CASSLQGSYEQYF.

The V and J genes are TRBV19 and TRBJ2-2, with D unresolved. The CDR3 covers 15 residues. Trimming shortened V by 5 bases and J by 0 bases, and 10 bases separated the two germline ends. Germline CDR1 is LNHDA and CDR2 is SQIVND (reference sequence). CDR3 residues: CASSWADTNTGELFF. CDR3 sequence (DNA): TGTGCCAGTAGTTGGGCAGATACGAACACCGGGGAGCTGTTTTTT.

V and J are TRBV2 and TRBJ2-5, with D possibly matching TRBD2 (6 bases). There are 15 residues in the CDR3. Germline CDR1 reads SNHLY; CDR2 reads FYNNEI. Trimming took off 6 bases at V and 2 bases at J, with 16 bases between the two ends. CDR3 coding DNA: TGTGCCAGCAGGTACCCCCCCAGCGGGCAAGAGACCCAGTACTTC. Protein: CASRYPPSGQETQYF.

This chain uses TRBV5-1 with TRBJ1-1; the D gene is possibly TRBD1 (5 bases). The CDR3 is 14 amino acids. V was shortened by 2 bases and J by 6 bases, with 14 bases between the two germline ends. CDR1 is SGHRS and CDR2 is YFSETQ in the germline V gene. The CDR3 nucleotides are TGCGCCAGCAGCTTAGACGGGGGGAGGCCTGAAGCTTTCTTT. It is translated as CASSLDGGRPEAFF.

The CDR3 coding sequence is TGCAGCGTAACAGGACTAGCGGGAGAGATGGCCTACAATGAGCAGTTCTTC. Translating gives CSVTGLAGEMAYNEQFF. The chain has TRBV29-1 and TRBJ2-1; 13 nucleotides agree with TRBD2. The CDR3 extends over 17 amino acids. The V segment lost 6 bases and the J segment 2 bases; nucleotides outside the gene matches: 10. Germline V CDR1 and CDR2: SQVTM, ANQGSEA.

The chain employs TRBV14 and TRBJ2-2, with a tentative D call TRBD2 (6 bases). The CDR3 is made up of 16 amino acids. V dropped 4 bases and J dropped 4 bases, with 16 bases sitting between them. Germline CDR1 SGHDN, CDR2 FVKESK. The CDR3 bases are TGTGCCAGCAGCCTCTGGGGCGGGATAGGCACCGGGGAGCTGTTTTTT. Protein: CASSLWGGIGTGELFF.

V gene TRBV19 combines with J gene TRBJ1-2; 7 bases are shared with TRBD1. Per germline, CDR1 LNHDA and CDR2 SQIVND (reference sequence). J lost 3 bases, V lost 5 bases, and 9 bases had no gene match. CDR3 length: 15 amino acids. The CDR3 nucleotides are TGTGCCAGTAGTCCTCAGGGGGGGCTGGACTATGGCTACACCTTC. It encodes CASSPQGGLDYGYTF.

This sequence joins TRBV25-1 and TRBJ2-7; 9 bases are shared with TRBD1. CDR1 and CDR2 (germline): MGHDK, SYGVNS. The trim removed 6 bases at V and 2 bases at J, leaving 2 bases unmatched. The CDR3 extends over 13 amino acids. CDR3 bases: TGTGCCAGCAGGAGGACAGGGGCCTACGAGCAGTACTTC. This translates into CASRRTGAYEQYF.

The chain is built from TRBV6-5 and TRBJ1-2, with 10 bases fitting TRBD1. Per the germline V gene, CDR1 is MNHEY and CDR2 is SVGAGI. Trimming took 4 bases from V and 7 from J; bases not matched to a gene: 12. The CDR3 totals 16 residues. DNA for the CDR3: TGTGCCAGCAGTTTCCTCATGACAGGGGGCATACGTGGCTACACCTTC. Amino acid sequence: CASSFLMTGGIRGYTF.

This clone has just a few counts. The gene calls are TRBV6-4 and TRBJ1-1; D uncertain. This CDR3 is built from 13 residues. CDR1 is MRHNA and CDR2 is SNTAGT in the germline V gene. V lost 5 bases and J lost 1, with 8 bases in between. As DNA, the CDR3 is TGTGCCAGCAGTCAGAGGGAGAACACTGAAGCTTTCTTT. Translated, it gives CASSQRENTEAFF.

The chain employs TRBV20-1 and TRBJ2-1, with TRBD2 identical over 8 bases. Germline-derived CDR1 and CDR2 are DFQATT and SNEGSKA (reference sequence). The CDR3 is 11 amino acids. The ends lost 3 bases at V and 16 bases at J; junction bases unmatched: 8. CDR3: CSASAGGLIFF. The CDR3 bases are TGCAGTGCTAGCGCGGGGGGACTTATTTTCTTC.

This chain links TRBV28 with TRBJ2-3, with 10 nucleotides matching TRBD2. Per the germline V gene, CDR1 is MDHEN and CDR2 is SYDVKM. With V trimmed by 7 bases and J by 5 bases, 15 bases remained unmatched. The CDR3 runs to 17 residues. The CDR3 region has the DNA TGTGCCAGCACCCGAGGTGGTCCTAGCGGGAGTGTAGATACGCAGTATTTT. Encoded protein: CASTRGGPSGSVDTQYF.

V usage is TRBV28 and J usage is TRBJ1-1; D uncertain. This CDR3 spans 13 amino acids. V was cut by 5 bases and J by 4 bases, with 11 bases left in between. CDR1 is MDHEN and CDR2 is SYDVKM in the germline V gene. CDR3 nucleotides: TGTGCCAGCAGTAGGACCGGTGGCACTGAAGCTTTCTTT. It yields the protein CASSRTGGTEAFF.

This clone has just a few counts. The V call is TRBV27, the J call TRBJ1-4; D gene unclear. The CDR3 sequence is 13 residues long. Trimming stripped 6 bases from V and 7 bases from J, with 12 bases between. From germline, CDR1 is MNHEY and CDR2 SMNVEV (reference sequence). The CDR3 sequence is CASSNRWGEKLFF. The CDR3 DNA is TGTGCCAGCAGCAATCGGTGGGGTGAAAAACTGTTTTTT.

The rearrangement joins TRBV2 to TRBJ2-7; D remains ambiguous. The CDR3 has 15 amino acids. Germline V gene data show CDR1 as SNHLY and CDR2 as FYNNEI. The V gene lost 4 bases and the J gene lost 1 base, with 14 bases spanning the gap. CDR3 in amino acids: CASSAVRVYSYEQYF. The CDR3, as DNA: TGTGCCAGCAGTGCGGTCAGAGTTTATTCCTACGAGCAGTACTTC.

The V gene is TRBV20-1, the J gene TRBJ2-1; 8 bases map to TRBD2. In germline, CDR1 is DFQATT, CDR2 SNEGSKA (reference sequence). Trimming cost V 3 bases and J 9 bases; bases outside gene matches: 1. The CDR3 totals 11 residues. CDR3 loop: CSASGGVEQFF. DNA of the CDR3: TGCAGTGCTAGCGGGGGGGTTGAGCAGTTCTTC.

The chain is built from TRBV9 and TRBJ1-4; the match to TRBD1 covers 8 bases. There are 16 residues in the CDR3. Trimming at V came to 4 bases and at J to 7 bases, leaving 12 bases not matched to a gene. Germline lookup yields CDR1 SGDLS and CDR2 YYNGEE. CDR3 in DNA: TGTGCCAGCAGCCGTCCGGGATTCAGGGGGCCTGAAAAACTGTTTTTT. Translated: CASSRPGFRGPEKLFF.

With respect to this clone: With a much larger clone just one base away, this may be a read error. The J gene is TRBJ1-1, the V gene TRBV7-9; no firm D call. The CDR3 extends over 13 amino acids. The germline V and J ends were trimmed by 3 bases and 1 base, with 6 bases remaining between them. Germline loops: CDR1 SEHNR, CDR2 FQNEAQ (reference sequence). The CDR3, as DNA: TGTGCCAGCAGCTTTGAAGGGAACACTGAAGCTTTCTTT. This codes for CASSFEGNTEAFF.

This sequence joins TRBV4-3 and TRBJ1-2; D call uncertain. The CDR3 covers 13 residues. V was shortened by 0 bases and J by 4 bases, with 6 bases between the two germline ends. Germline loops: CDR1 LGHNA, CDR2 YSLEER. CDR3 in amino acids: CASSQDRIYGYTF. CDR3 nucleotide sequence: TGCGCCAGCAGCCAAGATCGGATCTATGGCTACACCTTC.

V gene TRBV5-5 combines with J gene TRBJ1-4, with D tentatively TRBD1 (6 bases). The ends were cut back, 4 bases at V and 1 base at J, with 8 bases in the middle. The CDR3 covers 14 residues. Per germline, CDR1 SGHKS and CDR2 YYEKEE (reference sequence). CDR3 nucleotides: TGTGCCAGCAGCAGGACAGTAACTAATGAAAAACTGTTTTTT. This sequence encodes CASSRTVTNEKLFF. Combining the CDR3 with reference TRBV5-5 and TRBJ1-4 gives the whole variable domain DAGVTQSPTHLIKTRGQQVTLRCSPISGHKSVSWYQQVLGQGPQFIFQYYEKEERGRGNFPDRFSARQFPNYSSELNVNALLLGDSALYLCASSRTVTNEKLFFGSGTQLSVL.

The V and J genes are TRBV18 and TRBJ2-3; TRBD2 matches 13 bases. Germline CDR1 KGHSH, CDR2 LQKENI. This CDR3 has 17 residues. Trimming cost V 2 bases and J 6 bases; bases outside gene matches: 8. The CDR3 is CASSPNGLAGDIDTQYF. CDR3 DNA: TGTGCCAGCTCACCAAATGGACTAGCGGGAGACATTGATACGCAGTATTTT. The whole variable domain, remainder taken from reference TRBV18 and TRBJ2-3, is NAGVMQNPRHLVRRRGQEARLRCSPMKGHSHVYWYRQLPEEGLKFMVYLQKENIIDESGMPKERFSAEFPKEGPSILRIQQVVRGDSAAYFCASSPNGLAGDIDTQYFGPGTRLTVL.